These 32 T cell receptor beta chains share one sample of origin, sequenced in a study of cytomegalovirus exposure and HLA in healthy donors. The PCR had 60 Vbeta and 13 Jbeta primers. Some clones are missing from TCRdb's copy, which holds only in-frame ones; the method was immunoSEQ multiplex PCR. The data hold approximately 110,000 clones, with around 69% observed a single time. The specimen was PBMCs. Source of these receptors: a woman in her thirties or forties in good health and CMV-seropositive.

This sequence joins TRBV15 and TRBJ1-1, with TRBD1 matching over 8 bases. Germline V gene lookup returns CDR1 LNHNV and CDR2 YYDKDF (reference sequence). Trimming at V came to 1 base and at J to 1 base, leaving 2 bases not matched to a gene. The CDR3 runs 15 residues. The CDR3 sequence: CATSRGTGSNTEAFF. CDR3 DNA sequence: TGTGCCACCAGCAGAGGGACAGGGTCGAACACTGAAGCTTTCTTT.

The genes are TRBV13 and TRBJ1-1, with 9 bases that match TRBD1. With 5 bases clipped from V and 3 bases from J, the junction kept 10 bases outside the gene matches. Germline values: CDR1 PRHDT, CDR2 FYEKMQ (reference sequence). The CDR3 has 16 residues. In nucleotides, the CDR3 is TGTGCCAGCAGCCCCGGGACAGGGTTCGATTACACTGAAGCTTTCTTT. Translation: CASSPGTGFDYTEAFF.

The chain is built from TRBV4-3 and TRBJ1-1, with 8 bases fitting TRBD1. The CDR3 loop spans 15 amino acids. The V and J ends lost 3 bases and 1 base, in that order; junction bases with no gene match: 4. CDR1 is LGHNA, CDR2 YSLEER, per germline. The CDR3 loop is CASSHLDRGNTEAFF. CDR3 nucleotide sequence: TGCGCCAGCAGCCACCTTGACAGGGGGAACACTGAAGCTTTCTTT.

The CDR3 reads CAISDQGAKEVQYF. The DNA of the CDR3 is TGTGCCATCAGTGATCAGGGGGCAAAAGAGGTCCAGTACTTC. V is TRBV10-3 and J is TRBJ2-5; 8 nucleotides align to TRBD1. V shed 3 bases and J 10 bases; nucleotides not matched to a gene: 10. The CDR3 runs 14 residues. The V gene's germline CDR1 is ENHRY and CDR2 SYGVKD.

The gene calls are TRBV7-7 and TRBJ2-5, with D maybe TRBD1 (5 bases). Germline V gene data show CDR1 as SSHAT and CDR2 as FNYEAQ (reference sequence). The V gene lost 1 base and the J gene lost 0 bases, with 9 bases spanning the gap. The CDR3 is 15 residues long. The CDR3 DNA reads as TGTGCCAGCAGCTTAGAAGGGGCAAACCAAGAGACCCAGTACTTC. Translating gives CASSLEGANQETQYF.

This clone occurred a few times. The chain couples TRBV7-6 to TRBJ1-1; TRBD1 matches at 10 bases. V lost 3 bases to trimming and J lost 8 bases; unmatched junction nucleotides: 6. Germline V CDR1 and CDR2: SGHVS, FNYEAQ. This CDR3 has 14 residues. CDR3 DNA: TGTGCCAGCAGCTTGCGACAGGGGGCTTCCGAAGCTTTCTTT. Protein sequence: CASSLRQGASEAFF.

The chain is built from TRBV2 and TRBJ1-2, with 7 bases fitting TRBD1. The ends lost 5 bases at V and 0 bases at J; junction bases unmatched: 15. The CDR3 loop spans 18 amino acids. CDR1 SNHLY and CDR2 FYNNEI come from the germline V gene. This CDR3 is CASSLDIGRDRTNYGYTF. The DNA for the CDR3 is TGTGCCAGCAGTCTTGATATCGGCCGGGACAGAACTAACTATGGCTACACCTTC.

J is TRBJ2-7 and V is TRBV7-7, with D perhaps TRBD1 (6 bases). Germline V gene data show CDR1 as SSHAT and CDR2 as FNYEAQ (reference sequence). The CDR3 sequence is 13 residues long. Trimming removed 1 base at V and 4 bases at J, with 8 bases between. CDR3 sequence: CASSLGTAYEQYF. The DNA for the CDR3 is TGTGCCAGCAGCTTAGGGACAGCGTACGAGCAGTACTTC.

J is TRBJ2-7 and V is TRBV7-2; D is perhaps TRBD2 (6 bases). The V end lost 5 bases, the J end lost 12 bases, and 17 bases lay between the germline ends. Germline CDR1 reads SGHTA; CDR2 reads FQGNSA. The CDR3 has 12 residues. CDR3 nucleotide sequence: TGTGCCAGCAGCCCCTCGGCGGGGAAGACGTACTTC. Amino acid sequence: CASSPSAGKTYF.

CDR3 region: CAISESWHPDTQYF. In DNA, the CDR3 is TGTGCCATCAGTGAGTCGTGGCACCCAGATACGCAGTATTTT. J is TRBJ2-3 and V is TRBV10-3, with D unclear. CDR1 and CDR2 (germline): ENHRY, SYGVKD. Trimming took off 0 bases at V and 4 bases at J, with 8 bases between the two ends. This CDR3 is built from 14 residues.

For the CDR3, the DNA is TGCGCCAGCAGTCACTTGAGACAGGGGAATGGAGAAAAACTGTTTTTT. Amino acids: CASSHLRQGNGEKLFF. The chain is built from TRBV4-1 and TRBJ1-4; 8 nucleotides align to TRBD1. The CDR3 runs to 16 residues. The V gene end was trimmed by 6 bases and the J gene end by 8 bases; junction bases not matched to a gene: 14. CDR1 is MGHRA and CDR2 is YSYEKL in the germline V gene.

The rearrangement uses TRBV4-3 and TRBJ2-3; 10 bases map to TRBD2. V was clipped by 0 bases and J by 1 base; unmatched bases: 1. The CDR3 has 16 residues. Germline CDR1 reads LGHNA; CDR2 reads YSLEER. CDR3 amino acids: CASSQDSGGGTDTQYF. The CDR3 nucleotides read TGCGCCAGCAGCCAAGACAGCGGGGGGGGCACAGATACGCAGTATTTT.

The chain joins TRBV9 to TRBJ1-1; 11 positions match TRBD1. In germline, CDR1 is SGDLS, CDR2 YYNGEE. The trim removed 4 bases at V and 4 bases at J, leaving 6 bases unmatched. The CDR3 is 15 residues long. The CDR3 here is CASSPGDRGGTEAFF. The CDR3 DNA reads as TGTGCCAGCAGCCCGGGGGACAGGGGGGGCACTGAAGCTTTCTTT.

The chain uses TRBV25-1 and TRBJ2-2; 7 nucleotides align to TRBD2. The germline gives CDR1 MGHDK, CDR2 SYGVNS. The CDR3 spans 18 residues. The V and J ends lost 0 bases and 4 bases, in that order; junction bases with no gene match: 11. The CDR3 protein is CASSEYIGGGSGTGELFF. In DNA, the CDR3 is TGTGCCAGCAGTGAATATATTGGGGGGGGGAGTGGCACCGGGGAGCTGTTTTTT.

In nucleotides, the CDR3 is TGCGCCAGCAGCCAAGTCGTTGGACAGGGGCTCAACACTGAAGCTTTCTTT. It translates to CASSQVVGQGLNTEAFF. This rearrangement joins TRBV4-3 to TRBJ1-1, with 9 bases fitting TRBD1. The CDR3 length is 17 residues. Germline lookup yields CDR1 LGHNA and CDR2 YSLEER. Losses at the gene ends were 1 base for V and 2 bases for J; bases not matched to a gene: 8.

This sequence joins TRBV7-3 and TRBJ1-6, with 8 bases matching TRBD1. The V segment lost 5 bases and the J segment 6 bases; nucleotides outside the gene matches: 6. Germline V gene data show CDR1 as SGHTA and CDR2 as FQGTGA. The CDR3 has 15 residues. The CDR3 DNA reads as TGTGCCAGCAGCCAAGCCGGACAGGGTAATTCACCCCTCCACTTT. Its translation: CASSQAGQGNSPLHF.

This clone was counted only a few times. The chain links TRBV6-5 to TRBJ1-3; D gene uncertain. V was cut by 8 bases and J by 0 bases, with 11 bases left in between. The CDR3 extends over 14 amino acids. Germline-derived CDR1 and CDR2 are MNHEY and SVGAGI. CDR3 amino acids: CASRSPNSGNTIYF. Written as DNA, the CDR3 is TGTGCCAGCCGGTCGCCGAACTCTGGAAACACCATATATTTT.

V usage is TRBV7-9 and J usage is TRBJ1-2, with D unresolved. Germline assignment: CDR1 SEHNR and CDR2 FQNEAQ (reference sequence). Trimming took 4 bases from V and 3 from J, leaving 12 bases between them. This CDR3 is built from 14 residues. The CDR3, as DNA: TGTGCCAGCAGCTCCTCGGGATCGGACTATGGCTACACCTTC. It encodes CASSSSGSDYGYTF.

The gene calls are TRBV4-1 and TRBJ1-4, with 7 bases lining up with TRBD1. Per germline, CDR1 MGHRA and CDR2 YSYEKL. The CDR3 runs 15 residues. Losses at the gene ends were 4 bases for V and 3 bases for J; bases not matched to a gene: 5. The CDR3 nucleotides are TGCGCCAGCAGCCCCTCCAGGGGGGCTAATGAAAAACTGTTTTTT. As protein: CASSPSRGANEKLFF.

Details on this clone: Other nucleotide sequences in the sample specify the same CDR3. The chain joins TRBV5-6 to TRBJ2-7, with D perhaps matching TRBD1 (5 bases). Germline loops: CDR1 SGHDT, CDR2 YYEEEE. Trimming cost V 1 base and J 5 bases, with 13 bases left between them. This CDR3 has 14 amino acids. The DNA of the CDR3 is TGTGCCAGCAGCTTGTTTTCCAGGGATAACGAGCAGTACTTC. This encodes CASSLFSRDNEQYF.

The chain carries TRBV27 and TRBJ2-7; D is perhaps TRBD1 (6 bases). V shed 2 bases and J shed 2 bases, with 10 bases lying between them. This CDR3 has 14 residues. The germline gives CDR1 MNHEY, CDR2 SMNVEV (reference sequence). CDR3 protein: CASSLTGFTYEQYF. The DNA for the CDR3 is TGTGCCAGCAGTTTAACAGGGTTTACCTACGAGCAGTACTTC.

The chain employs TRBV7-3 and TRBJ2-3; maybe TRBD1 (6 bases). The CDR3 loop spans 13 amino acids. V lost 5 bases, J lost 3 bases, and 9 bases lay in between. The germline gives CDR1 SGHTA, CDR2 FQGTGA. CDR3 region: CASSAGTTDTQYF. The CDR3 DNA reads as TGTGCCAGCAGCGCAGGGACAACAGATACGCAGTATTTT.

The V and J genes are TRBV19 and TRBJ1-1; D uncertain. The germline V and J ends were trimmed by 7 bases and 2 bases, with 14 bases remaining between them. The CDR3 contains 14 residues. Germline-derived CDR1 and CDR2 are LNHDA and SQIVND (reference sequence). Here the CDR3 reads CASTPTGFNTEAFF. As DNA, the CDR3 is TGTGCCAGTACTCCGACGGGGTTCAACACTGAAGCTTTCTTT.

The chain links TRBV5-4 to TRBJ1-1; TRBD1 aligns across 9 bases. The CDR3 length is 13 residues. Germline V CDR1 and CDR2: SGHNT, YYREEE (reference sequence). V shed 4 bases, J shed 6 bases, and the junction held 4 bases outside the gene matches. The CDR3 sequence: CASSPGTGSEAFF. The DNA for the CDR3 is TGTGCCAGCAGCCCCGGGACAGGGTCTGAAGCTTTCTTT. The variable domain in full, with the rest retrieved from reference TRBV5-4 and TRBJ1-1, is ETGVTQSPTHLIKTRGQQVTLRCSSQSGHNTVSWYQQALGQGPQFIFQYYREEENGRGNFPPRFSGLQFPNYSSELNVNALELDDSALYLCASSPGTGSEAFFGQGTRLTVV.

The rearrangement uses TRBV7-2 and TRBJ1-1, with TRBD1 matching 7 bases. J gave up 7 bases and V 5 bases, and 22 bases lay outside the gene matches. The CDR3 runs to 18 residues. Germline V lookup: CDR1 SGHTA, CDR2 FQGNSA. CDR3 DNA sequence: TGTGCCAGCAGCGAGGAACCGGGACAGCCCCCGGGCCGGGGTGAAGCTTTCTTT. Translated: CASSEEPGQPPGRGEAFF.

Notes on this clone: The junction departs from germline at one end; a sequencing error may be responsible. Other DNA sequences in this sample translate to the same CDR3. V usage is TRBV29-1 and J usage is TRBJ2-3, with 8 bases fitting TRBD1. The V gene's germline CDR1 is SQVTM and CDR2 ANQGSEA. The CDR3 loop spans 14 amino acids. CDR3 in DNA: TGCAGCGTTGAAAGGACAGGGTGGGCAGATACGCAATATTTT. Protein product: CSVERTGWADTQYF.

The sample holds a few counts of this clone. The genes are TRBV21-1 and TRBJ1-1; the table's TRBD1 call for D was not verified on the DNA. TRBV21-1 is marked as a pseudogene. This CDR3 is 13 amino acids long. CDR3 amino acids: CAHLAGYDTEAFF. As DNA, the CDR3 is TGTGCCCACCTTGCAGGGTACGACACTGAAGCTTTCTTT.

This chain joins TRBV7-2 and TRBJ1-6, with D unresolved. CDR1 is SGHTA, CDR2 FQGNSA, per germline. There are 15 residues in the CDR3. V gave up 5 bases and J gave up 7 bases, with 15 bases separating them. CDR3 nucleotide sequence: TGTGCCAGCAGCCCCGAGGCGGGCCGCAATTCACCCCTCCACTTT. Its protein product is CASSPEAGRNSPLHF.

This chain links TRBV5-1 with TRBJ1-1, with TRBD1 matching 10 bases. V shed 3 bases, J shed 3 bases, and the junction held 5 bases outside the gene matches. Germline CDR1 is SGHRS and CDR2 is YFSETQ. This CDR3 has 15 amino acids. DNA of the CDR3: TGCGCCAGCAGCTGGTGGACAGGGGGACACACTGAAGCTTTCTTT. This translates into CASSWWTGGHTEAFF. Complete variable domain (other parts from reference TRBV5-1 and TRBJ1-1): KAGVTQTPRYLIKTRGQQVTLSCSPISGHRSVSWYQQTPGQGLQFLFEYFSETQRNKGNFPGRFSGRQFSNSRSEMNVSTLELGDSALYLCASSWWTGGHTEAFFGQGTRLTVV.

The V and J genes are TRBV6-1 and TRBJ2-1; D may be TRBD2 (7 bases). In germline, CDR1 is MNHNS, CDR2 SASEGT. Trimming took off 2 bases at V and 5 bases at J, with 13 bases between the two ends. CDR3 length: 15 residues. The CDR3, as DNA: TGTGCCAGCAGTGAATTAGGGGGGGGAAACAATGAGCAGTTCTTC. Its translation is CASSELGGGNNEQFF.

Written as DNA, the CDR3 is TGTGCCAGCAACAGGGATGTCAATCAGCCCCAGCATTTT. Protein sequence: CASNRDVNQPQHF. The V call is TRBV2, the J call TRBJ1-5; D perhaps matches TRBD1 (6 bases). The CDR3 loop spans 13 amino acids. V was pared by 7 bases and J by 3 bases, with 10 bases between. CDR1 SNHLY and CDR2 FYNNEI come from the germline V gene.

The V call is TRBV11-2, the J call TRBJ2-4; D possibly corresponds to TRBD2 (6 bases). V gave up 4 bases and J gave up 3 bases, with 25 bases separating them. The length of the CDR3 is 19 residues. Germline loops: CDR1 SGHAT, CDR2 FQNNGV. The CDR3 region is CASSSDVSGKGGFKNIQYF. The CDR3 DNA sequence: TGTGCCAGCAGCTCCGACGTATCAGGGAAAGGAGGGTTCAAAAACATTCAGTACTTC.